Shown below are 15 T cell receptor beta chains from a single sample sequenced in a study of CD8 T cells in Susac syndrome. Reverse transcription of roughly 0.45 to 1 ug RNA used random hexamers. TCRdb re-called the immunoSEQ multiplex PCR reads through MiXCR, storing one row per CDR3 protein. This sample has about 120,000 distinct CDR3 sequences, with approximately 94% found just once. Sequenced material: CD4+ T cells from PBMCs. The origin of the receptors is a human donor with multiple sclerosis.

This clonotype occurred once. The rearrangement links TRBV3-1 to TRBJ1-5; 10 bases match TRBD1. V dropped 4 bases and J dropped 4; count of bases not matched to a gene: 4. The CDR3 runs 15 residues. Germline V gene data show CDR1 as LGHDT and CDR2 as YNNKEL (reference sequence). Here the CDR3 DNA reads TGTGCCAGCAGCCCGACAGGGGGCATGAATCAGCCCCAGCATTTT. Its protein is CASSPTGGMNQPQHF.

The V and J genes are TRBV7-2 and TRBJ1-1; D is unclear. Germline loops: CDR1 SGHTA, CDR2 FQGNSA. The germline V and J ends were trimmed by 1 base and 0 bases, with 9 bases remaining between them. This CDR3 comprises 15 residues. The CDR3 DNA reads as TGTGCCAGCAGCTTAGTCACTCGACTGAACACTGAAGCTTTCTTT. It codes for CASSLVTRLNTEAFF.

The V and J genes are TRBV7-9 and TRBJ1-6; 7 nucleotides align to TRBD1. Germline V CDR1 and CDR2: SEHNR, FQNEAQ (reference sequence). J lost 8 bases, V lost 5 bases, and 12 bases had no gene match. The CDR3 is 16 amino acids. The CDR3 bases are TGTGCCAGCAGCCCACGTACAGGGGCTGTGGATTCACCCCTCCACTTT. Amino acid sequence: CASSPRTGAVDSPLHF. Looking up the rest from reference TRBV7-9 and TRBJ1-6 gives the full variable domain: DTGVSQNPRHKITKRGQNVTFRCDPISEHNRLYWYRQTLGQGPEFLTYFQNEAQLEKSRLLSDRFSAERPKGSFSTLEIQRTEQGDSAMYLCASSPRTGAVDSPLHFGNGTRLTVT.

This chain links TRBV12-3 or TRBV12-4 with TRBJ2-1, with a possible D match to TRBD2 (6 bases). The CDR3 contains 15 residues. The V end lost 7 bases, the J end lost 2 bases, and 15 bases lay between the germline ends. Here the CDR3 DNA reads TGTGCCAGCATCACCTTGTCGGGGGCCTACAATGAGCAGTTCTTC. The encoded protein is CASITLSGAYNEQFF.

The chain recombines TRBV6-6 with TRBJ1-2; no definite D call. Deletions cut 0 bases from V and 4 bases from J, with 12 bases between. The CDR3 sequence is 15 residues long. Germline CDR1 and CDR2: MNHNY and SVGAGI (reference sequence). DNA for the CDR3: TGTGCCAGCAGTTACTCGATGGTGGGCCCCTATGGCTACACCTTC. It codes for CASSYSMVGPYGYTF.

V is TRBV11-2 and J is TRBJ2-2; no reliable D call. The germline CDR1 and CDR2 sequences are SGHAT and FQNNGV. This CDR3 region has 12 residues. Trimming took 3 bases from V and 7 from J, leaving 6 bases between them. This chain's CDR3 is CASSFRSGELFF. CDR3 DNA: TGTGCCAGCAGCTTCCGGAGCGGGGAGCTGTTTTTT.

The V call is TRBV4-3, the J call TRBJ1-1, with D uncertain. Germline V gene lookup returns CDR1 LGHNA and CDR2 YSLEER. V was pared by 0 bases and J by 7 bases, with 12 bases between. The CDR3 has 14 amino acids. The CDR3, as DNA: TGCGCCAGCAGCCAAGAATTACAGCGGGGTGAAGCTTTCTTT. Translation: CASSQELQRGEAFF.

The genes are TRBV27 and TRBJ2-2, with D possibly matching TRBD2 (6 bases). From germline, CDR1 is MNHEY and CDR2 SMNVEV (reference sequence). Trimming removed 3 bases at V and 0 bases at J, with 8 bases between. The CDR3 is 15 residues long. The CDR3 reads CASSFGGTNTGELFF. The CDR3 coding sequence is TGTGCCAGCAGTTTCGGGGGAACGAACACCGGGGAGCTGTTTTTT.

J is TRBJ2-5 and V is TRBV27; TRBD2 agrees at 15 bases. Losses at the gene ends were 5 bases for V and 5 bases for J; bases not matched to a gene: 9. Germline CDR1 reads MNHEY; CDR2 reads SMNVEV (reference sequence). This CDR3 region has 17 residues. As DNA, the CDR3 is TGTGCCAGCAGTCTCCGGACTAGCGGGAGGGCCTCTGAGACCCAGTACTTC. It encodes CASSLRTSGRASETQYF.

The J gene is TRBJ2-2, the V gene TRBV30; the D call may be TRBD1 or TRBD2 (5 bases each). CDR1 GTSNPN and CDR2 SVGIG come from the germline V gene (reference sequence). V was trimmed by 7 bases and J by 8 bases, leaving 17 bases between them. The CDR3 is 13 residues long. The CDR3 here is CASAGTPPGELFF. The CDR3 bases are TGTGCCTCAGCCGGGACCCCGCCGGGGGAGCTGTTTTTT.

This chain joins TRBV5-4 and TRBJ2-5; a possible D gene is TRBD2 (6 bases). Germline V gene data show CDR1 as SGHNT and CDR2 as YYREEE (reference sequence). The CDR3 length is 14 residues. Trimming pared 2 bases from V and 5 bases from J, leaving 13 bases between. CDR3 in DNA: TGTGCCAGCAGCTTAAGACTGGAGGGGGAGACCCAGTACTTC. This gives the protein CASSLRLEGETQYF.

The chain joins TRBV9 to TRBJ1-1; tentative D call: TRBD1 (5 bases). V was clipped by 0 bases and J by 1 base, with 13 bases between them. The CDR3 runs 16 residues. Germline V lookup: CDR1 SGDLS, CDR2 YYNGEE. The CDR3 region has the DNA TGTGCCAGCAGCGTAGAAGGGGCGGCCGCGAACACTGAAGCTTTCTTT. It codes for CASSVEGAAANTEAFF.

V and J are TRBV18 and TRBJ1-4; D may be TRBD1 (5 bases). The V gene lost 6 bases and the J gene lost 1 base, with 12 bases spanning the gap. Germline CDR1 is KGHSH and CDR2 is LQKENI. This CDR3 contains 15 residues. This CDR3 is CASSTRGVTNEKLFF. CDR3 nucleotide sequence: TGTGCCAGCTCTACTAGGGGCGTAACTAATGAAAAACTGTTTTTT.

This clonotype was counted a single time. The V call is TRBV5-1, the J call TRBJ2-6; D may be TRBD1 (5 bases). CDR1 is SGHRS, CDR2 YFSETQ, per germline. V was shortened by 4 bases and J by 1 base, with 24 bases between the two germline ends. CDR3 size: 20 residues. CDR3 DNA sequence: TGCGCCAGCAGCCTCCGACAGCCCGAGCCCCTGGGGTCTGGGGCCAACGTCCTGACTTTC. This translates into CASSLRQPEPLGSGANVLTF.

The rearrangement joins TRBV6-6 to TRBJ1-2; 9 bases fit TRBD1. The CDR3 runs 14 residues. V trimming: 6 bases; J trimming: 8 bases; junction bases outside the gene matches: 10. Germline loops: CDR1 MNHNY, CDR2 SVGAGI (reference sequence). The CDR3 sequence is CASSGPTGGGGYTF. The CDR3 DNA is TGTGCCAGCAGCGGACCTACAGGGGGCGGCGGCTACACCTTC.